These 11 T cell receptor beta chains originate from one sample sequenced in a study of Graves' ophthalmopathy and Graves' hyperthyroidism. The TCR beta CDR3 regions underwent amplification from RNA transcripts. Second-round multiplex PCR came after a first-round RT-PCR that employed HTBI primers. TCRdb re-called the multiplex PCR reads with MiXCR, one entry per CDR3 protein. The sample includes 580,000 or so distinct CDR3 sequences, 35% to 45% of them seen just once. Sequenced material: peripheral blood or thyroid tissue (not recorded which). These receptors were collected from an adult man with Graves' hyperthyroidism.

Ten or more counts support this clonotype. The chain recombines TRBV25-1 with TRBJ1-6; TRBD1 is a possible D gene (5 bases). Germline V gene sequence: CDR1 MGHDK, CDR2 SYGVNS. The CDR3 consists of 13 residues. V shed 8 bases and J shed 11 bases, with 16 bases lying between them. The CDR3 here is CASVSGHGAPLHF. The CDR3, as DNA: TGTGCCAGCGTGAGCGGACATGGGGCACCCCTCCACTTT.

This clonotype has at least ten counts. CDR3 in amino acids: CASSLAWGDTEAFF. The CDR3 DNA is TGTGCCAGCAGTTTAGCGTGGGGAGACACTGAAGCTTTCTTT. The V gene is TRBV12-3 or TRBV12-4, the J gene TRBJ1-1; D gene uncertain. V gave up 0 bases and J gave up 3 bases, with 8 bases separating them. The CDR3 has 14 amino acids.

The V call is TRBV10-3, the J call TRBJ1-1; maybe TRBD1 (5 bases). The CDR3 extends over 15 amino acids. Germline values: CDR1 ENHRY, CDR2 SYGVKD. V was shortened by 6 bases and J by 2 bases, with 16 bases between the two germline ends. The CDR3 here is CAISHNWDRNTEAFF. The CDR3 nucleotides read TGTGCCATCAGCCATAATTGGGACCGTAACACTGAAGCTTTCTTT.

This clonotype was seen ten or more times. This sequence joins TRBV9 and TRBJ2-2, with 7 bases lining up with TRBD1. The germline V gene has CDR1 SGDLS and CDR2 YYNGEE. The CDR3 runs 15 residues. V trimming: 4 bases; J trimming: 7 bases; junction bases outside the gene matches: 10. CDR3 bases: TGTGCCAGCAGCTTAGAGGGGGACAGATACGGGGAGCTGTTTTTT. As protein: CASSLEGDRYGELFF.

This clonotype was counted ten times or more. The V call is TRBV11-2, the J call TRBJ2-7; a weak D match, TRBD2 (7 bases). Looked up from germline, CDR1 is SGHAT and CDR2 is FQNNGV. The CDR3 loop spans 16 amino acids. Trimming removed 4 bases from V and 0 bases from J, with 16 bases in between. The CDR3 region has the DNA TGTGCCAGCAGCTCCGAGGGGGAGGGCCTCTCCTACGAGCAGTACTTC. Translated, it gives CASSSEGEGLSYEQYF.

This clonotype has a count of ten or more. The chain employs TRBV5-8 and TRBJ1-2; no clear D. V dropped 0 bases and J dropped 12 bases, with 15 bases sitting between them. The germline V gene has CDR1 SGHTS and CDR2 YDEGEE. The CDR3 extends over 13 amino acids. CDR3 in DNA: TGTGCCAGCAGCTTGGCTGCCAGCGTAGGACACACCTTC. This encodes CASSLAASVGHTF.

This clonotype has a count of ten or more. The chain recombines TRBV6-5 with TRBJ2-7; the D gene is possibly TRBD2 (5 bases). Germline loops: CDR1 MNHEY, CDR2 SVGAGI. CDR3 size: 14 residues. The V end was cut by 5 bases, the J end by 0 bases, with 11 bases between. CDR3 region: CASSERSFSYEQYF. CDR3 sequence (DNA): TGTGCCAGCAGTGAGCGGTCTTTCTCCTACGAGCAGTACTTC.

This clonotype was detected a few times. The V call is TRBV28, the J call TRBJ1-4; D gene uncertain. This CDR3 contains 13 residues. V gave up 2 bases and J gave up 8 bases, with 9 bases separating them. CDR1 is MDHEN and CDR2 is SYDVKM in the germline V gene. The CDR3 sequence is CASSLQAAEKLFF. The DNA for the CDR3 is TGTGCCAGCAGTTTACAGGCGGCGGAAAAACTGTTTTTT.

The V gene is TRBV9, the J gene TRBJ1-2; the D gene is possibly TRBD1 (6 bases). Germline CDR1 is SGDLS and CDR2 is YYNGEE. Between the trimmed V and J ends, which lost 3 bases and 3 bases, there was a span of 12 bases. The CDR3 loop spans 14 amino acids. The CDR3 here is CASSGTGFDYGYTF. The DNA for the CDR3 is TGTGCCAGCAGCGGCACAGGGTTCGACTATGGCTACACCTTC.

This clonotype was counted a few times. CDR3 bases: TGTGCCAGCAGTTTAAGGCTAGCGCCTACCTACGAGCAGTACTTC. Translated: CASSLRLAPTYEQYF. The rearrangement uses TRBV7-9 and TRBJ2-7; D is perhaps TRBD2 (6 bases). CDR1 and CDR2 (germline): SEHNR, FQNEAQ (reference sequence). Trimming removed 6 bases from V and 2 bases from J, with 17 bases in between. CDR3 length: 15 amino acids.

This clonotype was seen ten or more times. CDR3 sequence: CASSKSTGDVYEQYF. DNA of the CDR3: TGTGCCAGCAGTAAGTCGACAGGGGACGTCTACGAGCAGTACTTC. This chain uses TRBV11-2 with TRBJ2-7; TRBD1 agrees at 8 bases. Trimming cost V 6 bases and J 3 bases; bases outside gene matches: 10. Germline assignment: CDR1 SGHAT and CDR2 FQNNGV. This CDR3 region has 15 residues.